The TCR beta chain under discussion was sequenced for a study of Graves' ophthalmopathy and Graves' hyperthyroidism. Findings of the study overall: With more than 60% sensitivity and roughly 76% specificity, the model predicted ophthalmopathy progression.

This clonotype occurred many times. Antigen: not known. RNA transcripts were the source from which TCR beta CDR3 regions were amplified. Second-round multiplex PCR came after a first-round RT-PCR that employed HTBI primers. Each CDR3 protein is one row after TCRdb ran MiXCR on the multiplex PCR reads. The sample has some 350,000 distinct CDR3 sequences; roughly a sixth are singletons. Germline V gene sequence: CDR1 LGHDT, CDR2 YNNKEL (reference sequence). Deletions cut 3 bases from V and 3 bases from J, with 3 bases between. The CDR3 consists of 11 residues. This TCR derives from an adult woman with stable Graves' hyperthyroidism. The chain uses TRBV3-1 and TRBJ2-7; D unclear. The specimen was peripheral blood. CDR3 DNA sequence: TGTGCCAGCAGCCACCACTACGAGCAGTACTTC. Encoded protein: CASSHHYEQYF.